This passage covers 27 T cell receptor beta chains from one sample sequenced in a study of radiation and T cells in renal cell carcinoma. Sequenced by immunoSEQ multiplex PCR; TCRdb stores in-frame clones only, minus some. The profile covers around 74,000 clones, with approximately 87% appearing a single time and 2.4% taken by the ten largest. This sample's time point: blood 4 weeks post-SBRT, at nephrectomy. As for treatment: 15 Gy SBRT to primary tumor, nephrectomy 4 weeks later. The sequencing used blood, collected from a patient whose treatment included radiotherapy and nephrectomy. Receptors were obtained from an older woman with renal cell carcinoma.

The DNA for the CDR3 is TGTGCCAGCAGCTTAAACGGGGACACTGAAGCTTTCTTT. Translated: CASSLNGDTEAFF. The rearrangement links TRBV11-2 to TRBJ1-1; D uncertain. Per germline, CDR1 SGHAT and CDR2 FQNNGV. V was trimmed by 2 bases and J by 3 bases, leaving 7 bases between them. The CDR3 is 13 residues long. The full variable domain, with the rest looked up from reference TRBV11-2 and TRBJ1-1, is EAGVAQSPRYKIIEKRQSVAFWCNPISGHATLYWYQQILGQGPKLLIQFQNNGVVDDSQLPKDRFSAERLKGVDSTLKIQPAKLEDSAVYLCASSLNGDTEAFFGQGTRLTVV.

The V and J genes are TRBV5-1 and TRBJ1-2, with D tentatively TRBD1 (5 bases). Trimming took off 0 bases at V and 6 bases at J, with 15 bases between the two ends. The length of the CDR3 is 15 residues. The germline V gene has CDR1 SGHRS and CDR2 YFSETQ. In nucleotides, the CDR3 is TGCGCCAGCAGCTTGGACAGGTCGGAGGGAGATGGCTACACCTTC. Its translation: CASSLDRSEGDGYTF.

The CDR3 region has the DNA TGTGCCACCAGTAGGGACAGATTTGAAGCTTTCTTT. Translating it yields CATSRDRFEAFF. V usage is TRBV15 and J usage is TRBJ1-1; 7 bases agree with TRBD1. Germline V gene sequence: CDR1 LNHNV, CDR2 YYDKDF (reference sequence). The CDR3 is 12 amino acids. The V segment lost 6 bases and the J segment 7 bases; nucleotides outside the gene matches: 5.

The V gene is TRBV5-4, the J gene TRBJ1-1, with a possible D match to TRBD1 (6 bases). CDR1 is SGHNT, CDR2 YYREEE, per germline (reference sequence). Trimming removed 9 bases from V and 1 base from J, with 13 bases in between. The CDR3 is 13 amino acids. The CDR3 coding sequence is TGTGCCACAAGACAGGCACCGAACACTGAAGCTTTCTTT. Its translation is CATRQAPNTEAFF. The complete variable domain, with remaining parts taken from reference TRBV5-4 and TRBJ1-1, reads ETGVTQSPTHLIKTRGQQVTLRCSSQSGHNTVSWYQQALGQGPQFIFQYYREEENGRGNFPPRFSGLQFPNYSSELNVNALELDDSALYLCATRQAPNTEAFFGQGTRLTVV.

The CDR3 bases are TGTGCCAGTAGCCCCCTCTCATATGGGCCGGGAGGAAACACCATATATTTT. Amino acids: CASSPLSYGPGGNTIYF. The chain employs TRBV19 and TRBJ1-3; D unresolved. Germline CDR1 reads LNHDA; CDR2 reads SQIVND (reference sequence). This CDR3 is built from 17 residues. The V end lost 6 bases, the J end lost 4 bases, and 22 bases lay between the germline ends.

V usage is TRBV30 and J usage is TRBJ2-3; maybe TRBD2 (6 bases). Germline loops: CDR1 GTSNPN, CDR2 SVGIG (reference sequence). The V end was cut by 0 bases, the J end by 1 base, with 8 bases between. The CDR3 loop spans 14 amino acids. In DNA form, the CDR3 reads TGTGCCTGGAGTGTGGAGCGGGGCACAGATACGCAGTATTTT. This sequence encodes CAWSVERGTDTQYF.

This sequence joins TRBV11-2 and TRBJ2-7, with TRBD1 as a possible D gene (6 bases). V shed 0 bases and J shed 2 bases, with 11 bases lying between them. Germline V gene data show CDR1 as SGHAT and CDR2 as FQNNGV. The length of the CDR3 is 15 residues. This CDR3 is CASSLEVWGPYEQYF. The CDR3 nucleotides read TGTGCCAGCAGCTTAGAGGTTTGGGGGCCCTACGAGCAGTACTTC.

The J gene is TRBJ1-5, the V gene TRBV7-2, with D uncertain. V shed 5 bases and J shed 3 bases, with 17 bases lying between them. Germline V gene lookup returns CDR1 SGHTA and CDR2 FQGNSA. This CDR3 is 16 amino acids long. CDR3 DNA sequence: TGTGCCAGCAGCCCTAATGGTGGCAGGAACAATCAGCCCCAGCATTTT. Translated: CASSPNGGRNNQPQHF.

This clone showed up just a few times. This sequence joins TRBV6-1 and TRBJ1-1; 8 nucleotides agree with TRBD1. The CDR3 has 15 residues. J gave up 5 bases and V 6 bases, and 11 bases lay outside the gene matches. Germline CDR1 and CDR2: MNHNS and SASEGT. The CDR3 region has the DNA TGTGCCAGCAGAGACCCCCCCAGGGGGCTAACTGAAGCTTTCTTT. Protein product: CASRDPPRGLTEAFF.

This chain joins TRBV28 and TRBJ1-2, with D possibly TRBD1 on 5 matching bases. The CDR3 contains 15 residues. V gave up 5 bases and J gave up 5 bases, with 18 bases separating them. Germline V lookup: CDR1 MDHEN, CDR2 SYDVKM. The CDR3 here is CASSRPGTFIYGYTF. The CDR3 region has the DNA TGTGCCAGCAGTCGACCCGGGACGTTCATATATGGCTACACCTTC.

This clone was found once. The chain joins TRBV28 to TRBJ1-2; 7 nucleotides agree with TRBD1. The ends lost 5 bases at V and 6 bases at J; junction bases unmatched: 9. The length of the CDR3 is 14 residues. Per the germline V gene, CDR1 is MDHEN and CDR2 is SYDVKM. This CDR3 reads CASSGRGGGNGYTF. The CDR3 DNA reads TGTGCCAGCAGTGGGCGAGGGGGCGGAAATGGCTACACCTTC.

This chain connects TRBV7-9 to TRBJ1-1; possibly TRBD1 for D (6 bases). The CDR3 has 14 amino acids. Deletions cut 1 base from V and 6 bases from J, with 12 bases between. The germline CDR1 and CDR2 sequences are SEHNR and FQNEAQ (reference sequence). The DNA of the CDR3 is TGTGCCAGCAGCTTAGTCGGGGGCACGCCTGAAGCTTTCTTT. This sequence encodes CASSLVGGTPEAFF.

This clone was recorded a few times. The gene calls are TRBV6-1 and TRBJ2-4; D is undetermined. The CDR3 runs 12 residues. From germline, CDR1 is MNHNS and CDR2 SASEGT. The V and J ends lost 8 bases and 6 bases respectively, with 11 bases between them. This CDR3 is CASGYARNIQYF. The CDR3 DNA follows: TGTGCCAGCGGGTATGCTCGAAACATTCAGTACTTC.

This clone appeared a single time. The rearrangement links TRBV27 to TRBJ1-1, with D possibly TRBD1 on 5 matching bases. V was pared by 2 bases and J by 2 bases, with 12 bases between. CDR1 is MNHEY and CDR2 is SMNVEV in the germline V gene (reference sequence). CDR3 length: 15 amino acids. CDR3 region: CASSLGGGLNTEAFF. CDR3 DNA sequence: TGTGCCAGCAGTTTAGGCGGGGGATTAAACACTGAAGCTTTCTTT.

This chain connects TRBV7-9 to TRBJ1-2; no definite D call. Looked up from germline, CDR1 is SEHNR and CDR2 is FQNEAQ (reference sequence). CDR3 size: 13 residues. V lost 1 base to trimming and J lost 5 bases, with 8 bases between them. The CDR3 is CASSLGARYGYTF. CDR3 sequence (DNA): TGTGCCAGCAGCTTAGGCGCCCGTTATGGCTACACCTTC.

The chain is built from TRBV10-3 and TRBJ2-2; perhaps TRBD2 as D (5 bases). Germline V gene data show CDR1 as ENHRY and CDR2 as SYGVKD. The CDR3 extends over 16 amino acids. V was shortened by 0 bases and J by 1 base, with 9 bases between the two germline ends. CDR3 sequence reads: CAISESRAGNTGELFF. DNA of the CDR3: TGTGCCATCAGTGAGTCGAGGGCGGGGAACACCGGGGAGCTGTTTTTT.

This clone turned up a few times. This CDR3 is CASSIGPGMNTEAFF. In DNA, the CDR3 is TGTGCCAGTAGTATAGGTCCAGGGATGAACACTGAAGCTTTCTTT. The chain uses TRBV19 and TRBJ1-1; possibly TRBD1 for D (5 bases). CDR1 is LNHDA and CDR2 is SQIVND in the germline V gene (reference sequence). V was trimmed by 1 base and J by 0 bases, leaving 9 bases between them. The CDR3 is made up of 15 amino acids. The variable domain in full, with the rest retrieved from reference TRBV19 and TRBJ1-1, is DGGITQSPKYLFRKEGQNVTLSCEQNLNHDAMYWYRQDPGQGLRLIYYSQIVNDFQKGDIAEGYSVSREKKESFPLTVTSAQKNPTAFYLCASSIGPGMNTEAFFGQGTRLTVV.

CDR3 sequence reads: CASSVGGASGAYEQYF. The CDR3 bases are TGTGCCAGCAGCGTAGGGGGGGCTAGCGGAGCCTACGAGCAGTACTTC. This chain connects TRBV25-1 to TRBJ2-7, with D tentatively TRBD2 (7 bases). The germline V gene encodes CDR1 MGHDK and CDR2 SYGVNS. CDR3 length equals 16 residues. Trimming took off 6 bases at V and 2 bases at J, with 20 bases between the two ends.

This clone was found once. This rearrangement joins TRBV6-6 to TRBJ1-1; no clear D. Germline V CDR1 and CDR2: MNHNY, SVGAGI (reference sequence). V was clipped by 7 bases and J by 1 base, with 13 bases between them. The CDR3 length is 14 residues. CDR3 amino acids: CASNPEWGNTEAFF. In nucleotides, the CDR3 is TGTGCCAGCAATCCCGAGTGGGGGAACACTGAAGCTTTCTTT.

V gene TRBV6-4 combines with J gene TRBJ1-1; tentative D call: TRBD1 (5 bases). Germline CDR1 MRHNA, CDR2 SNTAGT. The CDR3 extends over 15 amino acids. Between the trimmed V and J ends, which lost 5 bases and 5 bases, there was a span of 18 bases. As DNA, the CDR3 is TGTGCCAGCAGTCCTACCGGGACCCCGGGGACTGAAGCTTTCTTT. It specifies CASSPTGTPGTEAFF.

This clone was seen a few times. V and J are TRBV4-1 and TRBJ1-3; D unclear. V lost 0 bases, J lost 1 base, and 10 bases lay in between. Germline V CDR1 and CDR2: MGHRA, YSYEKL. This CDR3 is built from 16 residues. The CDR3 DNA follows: TGCGCCAGCAGCCAAGATCTAAATCTTTCTGGAAACACCATATATTTT. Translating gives CASSQDLNLSGNTIYF.

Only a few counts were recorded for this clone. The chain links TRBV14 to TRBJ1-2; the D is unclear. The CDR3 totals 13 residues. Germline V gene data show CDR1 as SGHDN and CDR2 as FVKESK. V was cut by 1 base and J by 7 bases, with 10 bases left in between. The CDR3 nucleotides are TGTGCCAGCAGCCAAGTGAGGGATTCTGGCTACACCTTC. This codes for CASSQVRDSGYTF.

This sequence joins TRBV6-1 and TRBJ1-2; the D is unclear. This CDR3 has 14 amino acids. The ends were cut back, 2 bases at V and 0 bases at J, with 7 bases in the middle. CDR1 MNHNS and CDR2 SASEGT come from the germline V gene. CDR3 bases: TGTGCCAGCAGTGAACTGTTAGCTAACTATGGCTACACCTTC. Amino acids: CASSELLANYGYTF.

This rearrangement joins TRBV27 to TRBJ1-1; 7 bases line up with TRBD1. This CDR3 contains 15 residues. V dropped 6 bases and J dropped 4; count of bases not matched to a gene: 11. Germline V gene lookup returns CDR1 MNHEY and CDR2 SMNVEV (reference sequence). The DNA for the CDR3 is TGTGCCAGCAGCAGACAGGGAAGGTATGGCACTGAAGCTTTCTTT. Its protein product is CASSRQGRYGTEAFF.

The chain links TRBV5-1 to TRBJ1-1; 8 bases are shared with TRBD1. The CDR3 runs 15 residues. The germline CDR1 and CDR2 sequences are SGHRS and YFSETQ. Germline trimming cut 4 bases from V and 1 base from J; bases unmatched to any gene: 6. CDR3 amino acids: CASSATGTGNTEAFF. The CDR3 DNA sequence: TGCGCCAGCAGCGCAACCGGGACAGGGAACACTGAAGCTTTCTTT.

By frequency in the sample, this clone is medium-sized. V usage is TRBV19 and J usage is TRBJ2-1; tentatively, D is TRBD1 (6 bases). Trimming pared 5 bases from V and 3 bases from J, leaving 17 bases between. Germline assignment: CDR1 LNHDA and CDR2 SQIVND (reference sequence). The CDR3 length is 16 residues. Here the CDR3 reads CASSLGWGQNYNEQFF. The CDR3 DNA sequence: TGTGCCAGTAGTCTCGGTTGGGGGCAGAACTACAATGAGCAGTTCTTC.

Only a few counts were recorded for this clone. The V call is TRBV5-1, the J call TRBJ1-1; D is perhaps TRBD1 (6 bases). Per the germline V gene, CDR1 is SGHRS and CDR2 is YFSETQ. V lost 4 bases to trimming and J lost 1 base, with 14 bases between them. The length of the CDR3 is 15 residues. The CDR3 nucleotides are TGCGCCAGCAGCGTGATGGGACACCCGAACACTGAAGCTTTCTTT. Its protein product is CASSVMGHPNTEAFF.